The 32 T cell receptor beta chains listed next were all sequenced from one sample in a study of T cell repertoires in cytomegalovirus infection. Antigen specificity for these receptors is unknown. TCRdb fed the reads into MiXCR, producing one record per CDR3 protein. The sample yields about 920,000 distinct CDR3 sequences, approximately 31% seen once. The material sequenced was cultured CD8+ T cells from PBMCs, taken from culture after CMV antigen stimulation. The receptors were sampled from a human donor in good health (CMV status not recorded). Some clones in this sample may be carry-over from other donors' samples.

This clonotype was recorded only once. The rearrangement links TRBV6-8 to TRBJ2-2; D tentatively fits TRBD1 or TRBD2 (6 bases each). Germline values: CDR1 MNHGY, CDR2 SAAAGT. Trimming stripped 2 bases from V and 5 bases from J, with 12 bases between. The length of the CDR3 is 15 residues. CDR3 in amino acids: CASSYPGARTGELFF. The CDR3 region has the DNA TGTGCCAGCAGTTACCCGGGGGCTCGGACCGGGGAGCTGTTTTTT.

The genes are TRBV29-1 and TRBJ2-3, with D possibly matching TRBD1 (6 bases). This CDR3 has 14 amino acids. The V gene's germline CDR1 is SQVTM and CDR2 ANQGSEA. Trimming pared 3 bases from V and 1 base from J, leaving 11 bases between. The CDR3 region is CSVEGDTRTDTQYF. The CDR3 DNA reads TGCAGCGTTGAGGGGGACACCCGCACAGATACGCAGTATTTT.

In this sample, this clonotype turned up a few times. The V call is TRBV7-9, the J call TRBJ2-7; D perhaps matches TRBD2 (6 bases). Trimming left V 6 bases short and J 5 bases short, with 14 bases between. The germline V gene has CDR1 SEHNR and CDR2 FQNEAQ (reference sequence). CDR3 length: 13 amino acids. CDR3: CASSPDGEDEQYF. The CDR3 DNA is TGTGCCAGCAGTCCGGACGGGGAGGACGAGCAGTACTTC.

The V gene is TRBV18, the J gene TRBJ2-7; perhaps TRBD2 as D (5 bases). Trimming took 8 bases from V and 3 from J, leaving 8 bases between them. CDR3 length equals 11 residues. CDR1 KGHSH and CDR2 LQKENI come from the germline V gene. The CDR3 DNA reads TGTGCCAGCCGGGGTTACTACGAGCAGTACGTC. It translates to CASRGYYEQYV.

A word on this clonotype: The final CDR3 position lacks the conserved phenylalanine or tryptophan, pointing to a likely read error. V and J are TRBV6-5 and TRBJ2-5, with D tentatively TRBD2 (6 bases). V shed 5 bases and J shed 5 bases, with 15 bases lying between them. CDR1 MNHEY and CDR2 SVGAGI come from the germline V gene. This CDR3 contains 14 residues. CDR3 nucleotide sequence: TGTGCCAGCAGTACCCGGACTATCAGGGAGACCCAGTACTCC. It specifies CASSTRTIRETQYS.

This clonotype has a handful of counts. The chain has TRBV6-6 and TRBJ2-3; D call uncertain. The CDR3 runs 17 residues. V shed 0 bases and J shed 2 bases, with 15 bases lying between them. In germline, CDR1 is MNHNY, CDR2 SVGAGI (reference sequence). The CDR3 sequence is CASSYSNPSWNTDTQYF. The CDR3 DNA sequence: TGTGCCAGCAGTTACTCGAACCCTAGTTGGAACACAGATACGCAGTATTTT.

The chain recombines TRBV20-1 with TRBJ1-1; D is unresolved. With 5 bases removed from V and 1 base from J, the gap between germline ends came to 14 bases. The CDR3 runs to 14 residues. In germline, CDR1 is DFQATT, CDR2 SNEGSKA (reference sequence). The CDR3 here is CSARSAEENTEAFF. The CDR3 coding sequence is TGCAGTGCTCGCTCAGCAGAAGAGAACACTGAAGCTTTCTTT.

This clonotype was detected a few times. The chain joins TRBV7-9 to TRBJ1-5, with no clear D. V lost 5 bases, J lost 1 base, and 15 bases lay in between. The germline V gene has CDR1 SEHNR and CDR2 FQNEAQ (reference sequence). The CDR3 extends over 16 amino acids. The CDR3 sequence is CASSPGRTSSNQPQHF. The CDR3 DNA reads TGTGCCAGCAGCCCCGGGAGGACTTCGAGCAATCAGCCCCAGCATTTT. Drawing the rest from reference TRBV7-9 and TRBJ1-5, the complete variable domain is DTGVSQNPRHKITKRGQNVTFRCDPISEHNRLYWYRQTLGQGPEFLTYFQNEAQLEKSRLLSDRFSAERPKGSFSTLEIQRTEQGDSAMYLCASSPGRTSSNQPQHFGDGTRLSIL.

This clonotype was seen a few times. This chain links TRBV20-1 with TRBJ2-1; D is possibly TRBD1 (6 bases). The V end was cut by 3 bases, the J end by 6 bases, with 12 bases between. Looked up from germline, CDR1 is DFQATT and CDR2 is SNEGSKA (reference sequence). The CDR3 extends over 13 amino acids. In nucleotides, the CDR3 is TGCAGTGCTAGGAAGAGGGGGAGCAATGAGCAGTTCTTC. It is translated as CSARKRGSNEQFF.

The V call is TRBV7-6, the J call TRBJ1-5; D not certain. The ends were cut back, 4 bases at V and 1 base at J, with 17 bases in the middle. The CDR3 consists of 17 residues. Germline loops: CDR1 SGHVS, CDR2 FNYEAQ. DNA for the CDR3: TGTGCCAGCAGCTCCCTCGCCTTCGGGGTCAGCAATCAGCCCCAGCATTTT. Encoded protein: CASSSLAFGVSNQPQHF.

This clonotype was seen many times. V gene TRBV7-8 combines with J gene TRBJ1-4; possibly TRBD1 for D (5 bases). There are 16 residues in the CDR3. Germline CDR1 is SGHVS and CDR2 is FQNEAQ. V was clipped by 1 base and J by 4 bases, with 13 bases between them. The DNA for the CDR3 is TGTGCCAGCAGCTTAGATGAACAGGCTCTTAATGAAAAACTGTTTTTT. This translates into CASSLDEQALNEKLFF. Supplemented by reference TRBV7-8 and TRBJ1-4, the full variable domain reads GAGVSQSPRYKVAKRGQDVALRCDPISGHVSLFWYQQALGQGPEFLTYFQNEAQLDKSGLPSDRFFAERPEGSVSTLKIQRTQQEDSAVYLCASSLDEQALNEKLFFGSGTQLSVL.

This clonotype was observed a few times. V gene TRBV7-9 combines with J gene TRBJ1-2, with D maybe TRBD1 (5 bases). Germline CDR1 is SEHNR and CDR2 is FQNEAQ (reference sequence). This CDR3 has 16 residues. V was pared by 2 bases and J by 3 bases, with 16 bases between. CDR3 nucleotides: TGTGCCAGCAGCTTACCCTCGGCCGGGGCAGACTATGGCTACACCTTC. Amino acid sequence: CASSLPSAGADYGYTF.

This clonotype has more than one count but fewer than ten. The gene calls are TRBV7-8 and TRBJ2-7; 8 bases match TRBD2. The CDR3 sequence is 16 residues long. The trim removed 5 bases at V and 1 base at J, leaving 10 bases unmatched. Germline V gene lookup returns CDR1 SGHVS and CDR2 FQNEAQ. DNA for the CDR3: TGTGCCAGCAGCATCCCCGGTAGCGGGGCGTCCTACGAGCAGTACTTC. Protein product: CASSIPGSGASYEQYF.

This clonotype was detected many times. This chain joins TRBV7-2 and TRBJ2-1; 13 bases agree with TRBD2. In germline, CDR1 is SGHTA, CDR2 FQGNSA. Trimming cost V 3 bases and J 8 bases; bases outside gene matches: 4. This CDR3 has 15 amino acids. CDR3 residues: CASSFTSGGAYEQFF. The CDR3 DNA sequence: TGTGCCAGCAGCTTTACTAGCGGGGGGGCGTATGAGCAGTTCTTC.

This clonotype came up many times. The chain is built from TRBV7-2 and TRBJ2-5, with D possibly matching TRBD2 (6 bases). The CDR3 has 13 amino acids. Germline lookup yields CDR1 SGHTA and CDR2 FQGNSA. V was shortened by 3 bases and J by 5 bases, with 10 bases between the two germline ends. The DNA for the CDR3 is TGTGCCAGCAGCTTCGGGGGTAGCGAGACCCAGTACTTC. Amino acid sequence: CASSFGGSETQYF.

This clonotype has only a few counts. V is TRBV7-9 and J is TRBJ2-1; D uncertain. This CDR3 is 12 amino acids long. Trimming pared 1 base from V and 9 bases from J, leaving 7 bases between. Germline assignment: CDR1 SEHNR and CDR2 FQNEAQ (reference sequence). The CDR3 nucleotides read TGTGCCAGCAGCTTAGAGCAGGCTGAGCAGTTCTTC. Protein product: CASSLEQAEQFF.

J is TRBJ2-3 and V is TRBV5-1, with 9 bases identical to TRBD2. This CDR3 contains 16 residues. In germline, CDR1 is SGHRS, CDR2 YFSETQ. The V and J ends lost 0 bases and 4 bases, in that order; junction bases with no gene match: 6. In DNA, the CDR3 is TGCGCCAGCAGCTTGGCTAGCGGGGAGTTGCCAGATACGCAGTATTTT. Translated: CASSLASGELPDTQYF.

The chain combines TRBV5-1 with TRBJ1-2; TRBD1 might be the D (5 bases). This CDR3 has 16 amino acids. Germline assignment: CDR1 SGHRS and CDR2 YFSETQ. V lost 5 bases, J lost 1 base, and 18 bases lay in between. CDR3 bases: TGCGCCAGCAGTCACCCTAGGGACGGCTATAACTATGGCTACACCTTC. The encoded protein is CASSHPRDGYNYGYTF.

The rearrangement uses TRBV19 and TRBJ2-3; D unclear. V lost 9 bases to trimming and J lost 3 bases, with 16 bases between them. This CDR3 is 14 amino acids long. Germline lookup yields CDR1 LNHDA and CDR2 SQIVND (reference sequence). The CDR3 loop is CASLHPSETDTQYF. Here the CDR3 DNA reads TGTGCCAGCCTACACCCCTCCGAGACAGATACGCAGTATTTT.

Only a few counts were recorded for this clonotype. The V call is TRBV19, the J call TRBJ1-6, with D maybe TRBD1 (5 bases). CDR1 LNHDA and CDR2 SQIVND come from the germline V gene (reference sequence). V was pared by 7 bases and J by 1 base, with 11 bases between. The CDR3 consists of 15 residues. The CDR3 loop is CASTGRASYNSPLHF. DNA for the CDR3: TGTGCCAGTACCGGCAGGGCTTCCTATAATTCACCCCTCCACTTT.

This clonotype appeared many times. The genes are TRBV7-9 and TRBJ1-1; TRBD1 agrees at 7 bases. The germline gives CDR1 SEHNR, CDR2 FQNEAQ (reference sequence). The V and J ends lost 8 bases and 5 bases, in that order; junction bases with no gene match: 11. The CDR3 length is 14 residues. CDR3 DNA sequence: TGTGCCAGCTATGACAGGGAAGAAAGTACTGAAGCTTTCTTT. Residues: CASYDREESTEAFF.

The V call is TRBV28, the J call TRBJ2-7; 11 bases line up with TRBD2. CDR1 and CDR2 (germline): MDHEN, SYDVKM. V trimming: 5 bases; J trimming: 3 bases; junction bases outside the gene matches: 9. This CDR3 region has 16 residues. CDR3 residues: CASSQVGTSGDYEQYV. In DNA, the CDR3 is TGTGCCAGCAGTCAGGTTGGGACTAGCGGTGACTACGAGCAGTACGTC.

This clonotype was counted between two and nine times. V and J are TRBV27 and TRBJ1-1; D unresolved. Trimming removed 3 bases at V and 7 bases at J, with 9 bases between. Per germline, CDR1 MNHEY and CDR2 SMNVEV (reference sequence). This CDR3 contains 12 residues. The CDR3 DNA follows: TGTGCCAGCAGTTTTTTTGGCGGTGAAGCTTTCTTT. This gives the protein CASSFFGGEAFF.

The chain joins TRBV2 to TRBJ1-3; the D gene is possibly TRBD1 (6 bases). Trimming stripped 4 bases from V and 3 bases from J, with 16 bases between. This CDR3 comprises 16 residues. The germline V gene has CDR1 SNHLY and CDR2 FYNNEI. The CDR3, as DNA: TGTGCCAGCAGTGGAGACCGGACAGTTGGTGGAAACACCATATATTTT. It is translated as CASSGDRTVGGNTIYF.

This clonotype came up a few times. The rearrangement uses TRBV4-1 and TRBJ2-1; D call uncertain. Germline V gives CDR1 MGHRA, CDR2 YSYEKL. V was trimmed by 1 base and J by 5 bases, leaving 12 bases between them. This CDR3 region has 15 residues. The CDR3 DNA is TGCGCCAGCAGCCAAGTCTTCTGGGGTAACAATGAGCAGTTCTTC. Translated, it gives CASSQVFWGNNEQFF.

This chain joins TRBV19 and TRBJ1-1, with 8 positions matching TRBD1. V shed 5 bases, J shed 0 bases, and the junction held 5 bases outside the gene matches. Germline CDR1 reads LNHDA; CDR2 reads SQIVND (reference sequence). CDR3 size: 15 residues. CDR3 nucleotides: TGTGCCAGTAGTTTCACAGGGGGACTGAACACTGAAGCTTTCTTT. It encodes CASSFTGGLNTEAFF.

The gene calls are TRBV7-9 and TRBJ2-1; 11 positions agree with TRBD2. Germline trimming cut 5 bases from V and 7 bases from J; bases unmatched to any gene: 13. Germline CDR1 is SEHNR and CDR2 is FQNEAQ (reference sequence). CDR3 size: 17 residues. CDR3 region: CASSLLPSGGPLNEQFF. CDR3 DNA: TGTGCCAGCAGCCTCCTTCCTAGCGGGGGGCCCCTGAATGAGCAGTTCTTC.

This clonotype was detected many times. The chain combines TRBV12-3 or TRBV12-4 with TRBJ2-7; D unclear. The CDR3 runs 12 residues. V was clipped by 0 bases and J by 3 bases, with 3 bases between them. The CDR3 coding sequence is TGTGCCAGCAGTTTAGCCATCTACGAGCAGTACTTC. Protein product: CASSLAIYEQYF.

With respect to this clonotype: An end of the junction differs from the germline gene, which may be a read error. V is TRBV12-5 and J is TRBJ2-3, with 8 bases identical to TRBD2. The CDR3 totals 16 residues. From germline, CDR1 is LGHNT and CDR2 FRNRAP. In DNA form, the CDR3 reads TGTGCTAGTGGTTTGGGGGCCGTAGCGGGGAAAGATACGCAGTATTTC. Translated: CASGLGAVAGKDTQYF.

V usage is TRBV19 and J usage is TRBJ1-1; D may be TRBD1 (6 bases). With 5 bases removed from V and 3 bases from J, the gap between germline ends came to 10 bases. The CDR3 sequence is 13 residues long. Germline V gives CDR1 LNHDA, CDR2 SQIVND (reference sequence). Written as DNA, the CDR3 is TGTGCCAGTAGTCACGCAGGGGACACTGAAGCTTTCTTT. It translates to CASSHAGDTEAFF.

The chain couples TRBV27 to TRBJ2-3; either TRBD1 or TRBD2 may supply D (6 bases each). The CDR3 contains 15 residues. The germline V gene has CDR1 MNHEY and CDR2 SMNVEV (reference sequence). V dropped 6 bases and J dropped 6 bases, with 19 bases sitting between them. CDR3: CASSLGGPTRDTQYF. The DNA of the CDR3 is TGTGCCAGCAGCCTCGGGGGCCCGACCAGGGATACGCAGTATTTT.

The sample holds a few counts of this clonotype. The chain uses TRBV7-6 and TRBJ2-3, with TRBD1 as a possible D gene (5 bases). V lost 4 bases and J 4 bases, leaving 9 bases between the germline ends. This CDR3 is 13 amino acids long. CDR1 is SGHVS and CDR2 is FNYEAQ in the germline V gene. CDR3 sequence reads: CASSSRVADTQYF. The DNA for the CDR3 is TGTGCCAGCAGCTCCAGGGTTGCAGATACGCAGTATTTT.